The 6 T cell receptor beta chains presented below share a single source sample, sequenced in a study of CD8 T cells in ankylosing spondylitis. In TCRdb, the 5' RACE reads were re-called with MiXCR into one record per CDR3 protein. The sample records 150,000 to 200,000 distinct CDR3 sequences, 18% being singletons. The sample comprised blood, either unsorted or a sorted T cell fraction (not recorded which). These receptors all come from a male donor with ankylosing spondylitis or in good health (not recorded which).

This chain links TRBV28 with TRBJ1-6, with TRBD1 matching over 7 bases. This CDR3 is built from 15 residues. Germline CDR1 and CDR2: MDHEN and SYDVKM. Unmatched junction bases numbered 4, after V lost 2 bases and J lost 6 bases. CDR3 sequence (DNA): TGTGCCAGCAGTTTACCGGGGACAGTTAATTCACCCCTCCACTTT. It specifies CASSLPGTVNSPLHF.

This clonotype came up a few times. The chain recombines TRBV5-1 with TRBJ2-2, with 7 bases lining up with TRBD2. Germline V gene lookup returns CDR1 SGHRS and CDR2 YFSETQ. The CDR3 length is 15 residues. Trimming cost V 1 base and J 6 bases; bases outside gene matches: 6. CDR3 loop: CASSLSREGAGELFF. The CDR3 nucleotides read TGCGCCAGCAGCTTGTCAAGGGAGGGAGCCGGGGAGCTGTTTTTT.

This clonotype was counted between two and nine times. The gene calls are TRBV5-1 and TRBJ1-1, with a tentative D call TRBD1 (5 bases). V was clipped by 4 bases and J by 1 base, with 11 bases between them. The CDR3 has 14 amino acids. Per the germline V gene, CDR1 is SGHRS and CDR2 is YFSETQ. The CDR3 loop reads CASSQSRENTEAFF. Written as DNA, the CDR3 is TGCGCCAGCAGCCAGAGCAGGGAGAACACTGAAGCTTTCTTT.

This clonotype was seen repeatedly, ten times or more. V is TRBV5-1 and J is TRBJ1-1, with D possibly matching TRBD1 (6 bases). From germline, CDR1 is SGHRS and CDR2 YFSETQ. This CDR3 spans 14 amino acids. Trimming removed 5 bases from V and 4 bases from J, with 15 bases in between. Here the CDR3 reads CASSGSWGATEAFF. The CDR3 coding sequence is TGCGCCAGCAGTGGTTCTTGGGGGGCCACTGAAGCTTTCTTT.

The chain has TRBV3-1 and TRBJ2-3; TRBD2 matches at 9 bases. Germline V gene sequence: CDR1 LGHDT, CDR2 YNNKEL (reference sequence). The CDR3 is made up of 15 amino acids. The V segment lost 3 bases and the J segment 4 bases; nucleotides outside the gene matches: 5. Here the CDR3 DNA reads TGTGCCAGCAGCCATAGCGGGAGCAATTCAGATACGCAGTATTTT. Encoded protein: CASSHSGSNSDTQYF.

This clonotype turned up a few times. The V call is TRBV5-1, the J call TRBJ2-7, with 10 bases aligning to TRBD1. The CDR3 contains 15 residues. The ends lost 3 bases at V and 5 bases at J; junction bases unmatched: 8. The V gene's germline CDR1 is SGHRS and CDR2 YFSETQ. The CDR3 is CASSYETGGIDEQYF. In nucleotides, the CDR3 is TGCGCCAGCAGCTACGAGACAGGGGGCATCGACGAGCAGTACTTC.